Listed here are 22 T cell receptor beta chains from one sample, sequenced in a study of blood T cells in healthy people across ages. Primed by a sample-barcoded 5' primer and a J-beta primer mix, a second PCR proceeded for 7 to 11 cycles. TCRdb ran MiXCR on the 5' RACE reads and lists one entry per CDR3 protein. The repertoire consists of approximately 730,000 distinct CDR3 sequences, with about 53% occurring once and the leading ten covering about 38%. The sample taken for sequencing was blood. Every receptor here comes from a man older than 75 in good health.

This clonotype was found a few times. The CDR3 bases are TGTGCCAGCAGTGATACTAGCGGGAGGGACTACAATGAGCAGTTCTTC. Its protein product is CASSDTSGRDYNEQFF. J is TRBJ2-1 and V is TRBV25-1; 13 positions match TRBD2. V shed 3 bases and J 3 bases; nucleotides not matched to a gene: 2. This CDR3 spans 16 amino acids. The germline CDR1 and CDR2 sequences are MGHDK and SYGVNS.

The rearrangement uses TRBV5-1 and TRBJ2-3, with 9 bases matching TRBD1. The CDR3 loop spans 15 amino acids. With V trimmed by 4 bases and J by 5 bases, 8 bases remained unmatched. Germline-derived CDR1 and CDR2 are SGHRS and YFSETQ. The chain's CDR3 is CASSREGTGIDTQYF. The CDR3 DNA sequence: TGCGCCAGCAGCCGAGAGGGGACAGGGATAGATACGCAGTATTTT.

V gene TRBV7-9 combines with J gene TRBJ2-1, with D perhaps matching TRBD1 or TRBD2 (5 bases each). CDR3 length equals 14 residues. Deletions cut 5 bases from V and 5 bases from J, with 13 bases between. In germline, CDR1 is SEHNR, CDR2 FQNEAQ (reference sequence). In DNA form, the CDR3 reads TGTGCCAGCAGCCACCGGGACGGAGACAATGAGCAGTTCTTC. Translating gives CASSHRDGDNEQFF.

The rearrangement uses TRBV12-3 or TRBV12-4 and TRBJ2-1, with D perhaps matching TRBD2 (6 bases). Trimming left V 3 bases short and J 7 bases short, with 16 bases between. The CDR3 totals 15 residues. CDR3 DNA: TGTGCCAGCAGTTTGAAGCGGAGGGGCGGGAATGAGCAGTTCTTC. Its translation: CASSLKRRGGNEQFF.

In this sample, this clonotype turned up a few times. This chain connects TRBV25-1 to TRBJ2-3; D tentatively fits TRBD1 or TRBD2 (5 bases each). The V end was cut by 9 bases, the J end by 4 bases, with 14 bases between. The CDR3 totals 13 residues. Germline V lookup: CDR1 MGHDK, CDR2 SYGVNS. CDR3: CASRDGGPDTQYF. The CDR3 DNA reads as TGTGCCAGTAGGGACGGAGGACCAGATACGCAGTATTTT.

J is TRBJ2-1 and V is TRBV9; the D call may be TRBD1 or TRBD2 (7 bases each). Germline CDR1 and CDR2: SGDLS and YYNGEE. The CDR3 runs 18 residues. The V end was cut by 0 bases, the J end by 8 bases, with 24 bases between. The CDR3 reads CASSVALRQGGGQDEQFF. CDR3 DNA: TGTGCCAGCAGCGTAGCCCTACGACAGGGAGGGGGACAAGATGAGCAGTTCTTC. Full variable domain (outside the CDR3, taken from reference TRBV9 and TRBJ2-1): DSGVTQTPKHLITATGQRVTLRCSPRSGDLSVYWYQQSLDQGLQFLIQYYNGEERAKGNILERFSAQQFPDLHSELNLSSLELGDSALYFCASSVALRQGGGQDEQFFGPGTRLTVL.

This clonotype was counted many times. The CDR3 protein is CASSYFYEQYF. The CDR3 DNA sequence: TGTGCCAGCAGTTATTTCTACGAGCAGTACTTC. The chain links TRBV6-2 or TRBV6-3 to TRBJ2-7, with D unclear. Germline assignment: CDR1 MNHEY and CDR2 SVGEGT. The CDR3 extends over 11 amino acids. V was pared by 3 bases and J by 3 bases, with 3 bases between.

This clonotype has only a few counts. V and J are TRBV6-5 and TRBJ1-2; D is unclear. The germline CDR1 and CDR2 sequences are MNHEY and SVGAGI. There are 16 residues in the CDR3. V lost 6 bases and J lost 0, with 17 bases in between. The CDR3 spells CASSPPPPGANYGYTF. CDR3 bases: TGTGCCAGCAGCCCTCCTCCCCCAGGAGCTAACTATGGCTACACCTTC.

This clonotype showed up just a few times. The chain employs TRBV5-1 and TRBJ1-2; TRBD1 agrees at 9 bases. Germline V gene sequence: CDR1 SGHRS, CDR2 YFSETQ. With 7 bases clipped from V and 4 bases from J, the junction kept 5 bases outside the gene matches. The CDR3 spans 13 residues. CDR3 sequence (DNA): TGCGCCAGCGAACCGGGACAGGGCTATGGCTACACCTTC. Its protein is CASEPGQGYGYTF.

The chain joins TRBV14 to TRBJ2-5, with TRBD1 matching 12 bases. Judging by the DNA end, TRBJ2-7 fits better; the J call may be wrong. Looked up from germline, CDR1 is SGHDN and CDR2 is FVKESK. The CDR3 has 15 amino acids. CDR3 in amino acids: CASSPRDRGPSEQYF. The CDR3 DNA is TGTGCCAGCAGCCCCCGGGACAGGGGGCCCAGCGAGCAGTACTTC.

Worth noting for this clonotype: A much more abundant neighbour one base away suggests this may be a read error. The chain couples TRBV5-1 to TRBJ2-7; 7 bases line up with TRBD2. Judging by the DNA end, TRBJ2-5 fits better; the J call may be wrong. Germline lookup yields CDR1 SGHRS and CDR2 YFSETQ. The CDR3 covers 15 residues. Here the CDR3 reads CASSWQTSRQGTQYF. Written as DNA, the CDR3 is TGCGCCAGCAGCTGGCAGACTAGCCGACAAGGGACCCAGTACTTC.

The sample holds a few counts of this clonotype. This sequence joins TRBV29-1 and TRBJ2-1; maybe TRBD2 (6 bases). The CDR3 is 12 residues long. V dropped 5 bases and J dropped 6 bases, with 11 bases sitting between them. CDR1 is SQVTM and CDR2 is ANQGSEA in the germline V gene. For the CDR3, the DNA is TGCAGCGTTCGAGGGCGGGGCAATGAGCAGTTCTTC. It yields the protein CSVRGRGNEQFF.

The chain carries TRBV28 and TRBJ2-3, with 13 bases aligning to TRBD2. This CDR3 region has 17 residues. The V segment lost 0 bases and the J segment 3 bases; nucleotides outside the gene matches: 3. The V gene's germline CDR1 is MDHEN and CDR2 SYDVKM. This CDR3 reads CASSLWGTSGKTDTQYF. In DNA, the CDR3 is TGTGCCAGCAGTTTATGGGGGACTAGCGGGAAGACAGATACGCAGTATTTT.

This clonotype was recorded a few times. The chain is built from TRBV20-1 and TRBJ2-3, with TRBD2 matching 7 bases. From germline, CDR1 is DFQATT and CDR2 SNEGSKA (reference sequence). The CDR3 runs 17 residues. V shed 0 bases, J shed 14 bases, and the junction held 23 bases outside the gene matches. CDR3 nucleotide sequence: TGCAGTGCTAGAGATCTGAGTGGGAGGGCCGGGCACAGATACGCGTATTTT. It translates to CSARDLSGRAGHRYAYF.

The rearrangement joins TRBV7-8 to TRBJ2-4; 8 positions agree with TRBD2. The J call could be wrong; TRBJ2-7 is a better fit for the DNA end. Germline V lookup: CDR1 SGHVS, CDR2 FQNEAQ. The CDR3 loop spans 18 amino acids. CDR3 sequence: CASSLAVSSGHLSYEQYF. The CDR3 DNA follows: TGTGCCAGCAGCTTAGCAGTGTCTAGCGGGCATCTTTCCTACGAGCAGTACTTC.

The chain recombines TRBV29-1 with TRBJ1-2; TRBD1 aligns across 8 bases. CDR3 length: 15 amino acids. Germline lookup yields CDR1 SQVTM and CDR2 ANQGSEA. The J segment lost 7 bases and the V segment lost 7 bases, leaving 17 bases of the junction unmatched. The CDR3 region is CSAPLATGEVGGYTF. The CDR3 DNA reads TGCAGCGCTCCCTTGGCGACAGGGGAGGTGGGTGGCTACACCTTC.

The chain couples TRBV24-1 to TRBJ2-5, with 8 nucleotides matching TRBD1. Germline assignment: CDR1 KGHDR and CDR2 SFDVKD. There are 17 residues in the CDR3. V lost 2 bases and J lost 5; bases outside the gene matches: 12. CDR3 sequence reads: CATSDYDPGGFMETQYF. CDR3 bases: TGTGCCACCAGTGATTACGACCCAGGGGGCTTCATGGAGACCCAGTACTTC.

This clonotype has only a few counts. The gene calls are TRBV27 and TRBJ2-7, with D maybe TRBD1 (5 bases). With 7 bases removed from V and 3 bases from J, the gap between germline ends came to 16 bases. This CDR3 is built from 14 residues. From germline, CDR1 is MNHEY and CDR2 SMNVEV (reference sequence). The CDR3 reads CASKQGVTNYEQYF. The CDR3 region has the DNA TGTGCCAGCAAGCAAGGGGTCACCAACTACGAGCAGTACTTC.

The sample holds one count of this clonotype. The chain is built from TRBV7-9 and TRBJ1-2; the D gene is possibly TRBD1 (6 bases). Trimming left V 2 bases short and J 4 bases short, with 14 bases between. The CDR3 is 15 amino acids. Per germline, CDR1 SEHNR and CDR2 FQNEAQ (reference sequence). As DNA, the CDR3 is TGTGCCAGCAGCTTACGAACACAGGGTTTCTATGGCTACACCTTC. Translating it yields CASSLRTQGFYGYTF. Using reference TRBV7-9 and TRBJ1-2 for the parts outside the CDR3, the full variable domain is DTGVSQNPRHKITKRGQNVTFRCDPISEHNRLYWYRQTLGQGPEFLTYFQNEAQLEKSRLLSDRFSAERPKGSFSTLEIQRTEQGDSAMYLCASSLRTQGFYGYTFGSGTRLTVV.

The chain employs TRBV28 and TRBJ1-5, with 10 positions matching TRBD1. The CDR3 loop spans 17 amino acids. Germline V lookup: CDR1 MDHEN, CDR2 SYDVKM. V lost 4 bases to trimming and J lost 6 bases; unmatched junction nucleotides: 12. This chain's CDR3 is CASSYPPGQGIFQPQHF. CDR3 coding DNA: TGTGCCAGCAGTTACCCACCGGGACAGGGGATTTTTCAGCCCCAGCATTTT.

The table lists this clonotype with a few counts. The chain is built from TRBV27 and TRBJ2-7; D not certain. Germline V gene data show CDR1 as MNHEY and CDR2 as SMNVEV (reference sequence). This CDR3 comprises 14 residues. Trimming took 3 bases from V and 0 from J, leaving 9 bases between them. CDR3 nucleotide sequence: TGTGCCAGCAGTTTTACACCCACCTCCTACGAGCAGTACTTC. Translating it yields CASSFTPTSYEQYF.

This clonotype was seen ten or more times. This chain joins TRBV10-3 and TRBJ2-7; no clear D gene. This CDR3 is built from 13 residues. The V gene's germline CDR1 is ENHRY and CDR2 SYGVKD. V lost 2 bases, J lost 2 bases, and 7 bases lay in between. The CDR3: CAISERPPYEQYF. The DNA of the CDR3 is TGTGCCATCAGTGAGCGGCCCCCCTACGAGCAGTACTTC.